This T cell receptor (beta chain) was recovered during a study of response to subunit inactivated influenza vaccine (dated by TCRdb to the late 2010s). Study-level background: Deep quantitative T cell receptor repertoire profiling was used in the study to track responses to a trivalent subunit inactivated influenza vaccine.

Counted from cysteine to phenylalanine, this CDR3 has 13 amino acids. The retained sequence is limited to the CDR3, 39 bases, with the frame set at the first base. V is pared back by 4 bases and J by 5 bases, with 15 bases lying between the germline termini. CDR1 and CDR2 are drawn from the germline V gene (reference sequence): DFQATT, SNEGSKA. On this clonotype itself: It lacks a known antigen. Base qualities were left out, and no much larger clone turns up one base away.

Libraries came from RT-PCR. The sequencing machine was an Illumina HiSeq 2500. Using fastp trimming at Q25 and MiXCR clonotype assembly, TCRdb reanalyzed the public sequencing data and kept in-frame beta chains. Rows matching on CDR3 protein sequence are summarized as one entry with the most common DNA and genes. The sample includes 590,000 or so distinct CDR3 sequences, with 12% to 15% observed a single time. The ten most abundant clones make up roughly 7.6% of the sample. The paper as a whole reports these results and caveats: It was suggested by the authors that each seasonal influenza vaccination may recruit only a limited number of new T cells.

The sequence links TRBV20-1 to TRBJ2-7, with TRBD1 tentatively as D gene (6 bases match). The receptor was isolated from a man aged 50-60 years who received an inactivated influenza vaccine. Donor details come from another sample of the same person, matched by shared clones. The sample consisted of PBMCs from blood, taken approximately 15 days before vaccination. The nucleotide sequence is given as TGCAGTGCTACTCGGACAGTCAGGGACGAGCAGTACTTC. Translated, it reads CSATRTVRDEQYF.